Sequencing of this T cell receptor (beta chain) was carried out in a study of PD-L1 blockade in urothelial cancer. Time point reported: peripheral blood 6 weeks after treatment start. Every PCR got spiked synthetic TCR analog templates. Profiled with immunoSEQ multiplex PCR; TCRdb holds only in-frame clones, not every one. This sample has some 31,000 clones, with around four fifths found just once. Trimming cost V 6 bases and J 5 bases; bases outside gene matches: 9. CDR3 length: 14 residues. The germline gives CDR1 MNHNS, CDR2 SASEGT. The rearrangement links TRBV6-1 to TRBJ1-1; 7 nucleotides match TRBD1. The origin of this receptor is a man between 65 and 85 years old with urothelial cancer. This specimen consisted of PBMCs, obtained around atezolizumab (anti-PD-L1) treatment. In nucleotides, the CDR3 is TGTGCCAGCAGCCCCCGACAGGGAGGAACTGAAGCTTTCTTT. This translates into CASSPRQGGTEAFF.